In its sample, the clone carrying this TCR beta chain ranks as medium-sized. Time point here: sample taken at primary tumor resection. There were approximately 69 donors, all of them untreated patients with early-stage non-small cell lung cancer. Without sorting, whole RNA was sequenced from tumor, nontumor lung or frozen PBMC. TCRdb passed the 5' RACE reads through MiXCR, listing each CDR3 protein once. The table has just over 600 distinct CDR3 sequences, approximately 9.9% seen once; the top ten hold around 21%. These data belong to a study of spatial heterogeneity in lung cancer. Across the whole study: Detected sequences consistently included more beta-chain ones than alpha-chain ones.

Trimming removed 1 base at V and 7 bases at J, with 10 bases between. The CDR3 consists of 13 residues. The TCR was taken from a male donor with early-stage non-small cell lung cancer. The sequencing used normal lung tissue next to the tumor, collected at surgery. V gene TRBV12-3 or TRBV12-4 combines with J gene TRBJ1-1; D not certain. The CDR3 sequence: CASSLVAESEAFF. CDR3 nucleotide sequence: TGTGCCAGCAGTTTAGTGGCGGAGAGTGAAGCTTTCTTT.